The entry below gives a single TCR beta chain sequence along with its context. The data were obtained in a study of glioma-infiltrating T cells after dendritic cell vaccination. Study overall: Treatment, given 2003 to 2012, was autologous tumor lysate-pulsed dendritic cell vaccination.

The CDR3 runs to 18 residues. V gave up 0 bases and J gave up 6 bases, with 20 bases separating them. The germline gives CDR1 SEHNR, CDR2 FQNEAQ (reference sequence). Time point denoted: after dendritic cell vaccination, including at tumor progression/relapse. The immunoSEQ assay amplified TCRB CDR3 from up to 2 ug DNA. The table came from immunoSEQ multiplex PCR; TCRdb's copy has only in-frame clones and leaves some out. In the table there are roughly 50,000 clones, around 91% of which are singletons. This TCR derives from a human donor with glioblastoma. The genes are TRBV7-9 and TRBJ1-4, with TRBD1 as a possible D gene (5 bases). The material sequenced was blood, taken after dendritic cell vaccination. The CDR3 is CASSLAGDFLIPYEKLFF. CDR3 DNA: TGTGCCAGCAGCTTAGCGGGGGACTTTTTAATCCCCTATGAAAAACTGTTTTTT.